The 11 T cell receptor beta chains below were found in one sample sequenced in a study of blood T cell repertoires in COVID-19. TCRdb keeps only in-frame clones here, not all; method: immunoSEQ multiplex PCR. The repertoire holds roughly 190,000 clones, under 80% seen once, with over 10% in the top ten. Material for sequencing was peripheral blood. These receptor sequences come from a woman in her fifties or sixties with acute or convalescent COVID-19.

In nucleotides, the CDR3 is TGTGCCAGCAGCCTGTTGGGACAGGGGGGATCCGATACGCAGTATTTT. Translation gives CASSLLGQGGSDTQYF. The rearrangement joins TRBV7-2 to TRBJ2-3; TRBD1 aligns across 11 bases. Per the germline V gene, CDR1 is SGHTA and CDR2 is FQGNSA. V trimming: 5 bases; J trimming: 6 bases; junction bases outside the gene matches: 10. The CDR3 is made up of 16 amino acids.

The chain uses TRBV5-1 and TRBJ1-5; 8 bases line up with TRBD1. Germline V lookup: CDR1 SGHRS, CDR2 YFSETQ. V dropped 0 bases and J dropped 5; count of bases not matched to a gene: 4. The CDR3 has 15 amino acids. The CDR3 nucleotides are TGCGCCAGCAGCTTGGACAGGGGGGAGGATCAGCCCCAGCATTTT. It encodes CASSLDRGEDQPQHF.

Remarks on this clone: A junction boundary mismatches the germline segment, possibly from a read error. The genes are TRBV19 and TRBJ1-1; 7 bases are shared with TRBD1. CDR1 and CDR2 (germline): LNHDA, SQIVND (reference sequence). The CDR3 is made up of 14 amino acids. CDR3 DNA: TGTGCCAGTAGAATAGGGGACAGGAACACTGAAGCTTTCTTT. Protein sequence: CASRIGDRNTEAFF.

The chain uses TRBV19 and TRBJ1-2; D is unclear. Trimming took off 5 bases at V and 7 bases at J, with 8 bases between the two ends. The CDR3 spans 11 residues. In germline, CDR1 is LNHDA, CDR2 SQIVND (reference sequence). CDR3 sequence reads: CASSSRGGYTF. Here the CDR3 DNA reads TGTGCCAGTAGTTCCCGGGGTGGCTACACCTTC.

CDR3 protein: CASSLDQWSADTQYF. CDR3 sequence (DNA): TGTGCCAGCAGCTTAGATCAGTGGAGCGCAGATACGCAGTATTTT. The rearrangement joins TRBV11-2 to TRBJ2-3, with D uncertain. The CDR3 is 15 residues long. The germline CDR1 and CDR2 sequences are SGHAT and FQNNGV. Trimming pared 0 bases from V and 4 bases from J, leaving 11 bases between.

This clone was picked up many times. CDR3 DNA sequence: TGTGCCAGCAGACACTACGAGCAGTACTTC. It specifies CASRHYEQYF. The chain recombines TRBV2 with TRBJ2-7; D gene unclear. From germline, CDR1 is SNHLY and CDR2 FYNNEI. Trimming removed 6 bases from V and 3 bases from J, with 3 bases in between. The CDR3 contains 10 residues.

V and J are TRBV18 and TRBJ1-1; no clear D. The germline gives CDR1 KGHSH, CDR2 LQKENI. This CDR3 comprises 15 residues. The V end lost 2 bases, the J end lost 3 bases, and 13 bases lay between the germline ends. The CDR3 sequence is CASSPARITDTEAFF. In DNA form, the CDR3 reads TGTGCCAGCTCACCAGCGAGAATCACAGACACTGAAGCTTTCTTT.

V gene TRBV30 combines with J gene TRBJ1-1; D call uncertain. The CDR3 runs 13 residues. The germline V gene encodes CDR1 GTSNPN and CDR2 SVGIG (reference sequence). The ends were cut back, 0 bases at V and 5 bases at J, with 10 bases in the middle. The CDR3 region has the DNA TGTGCCTGGAGTGTTAGCCGCGGAACTGAAGCTTTCTTT. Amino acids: CAWSVSRGTEAFF.

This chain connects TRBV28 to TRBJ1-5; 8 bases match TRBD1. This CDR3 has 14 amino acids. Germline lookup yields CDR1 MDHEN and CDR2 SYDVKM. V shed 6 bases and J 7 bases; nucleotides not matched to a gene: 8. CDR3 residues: CASRSGGFKQPQHF. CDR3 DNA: TGTGCCAGCAGGTCAGGGGGCTTCAAGCAGCCCCAGCATTTT.

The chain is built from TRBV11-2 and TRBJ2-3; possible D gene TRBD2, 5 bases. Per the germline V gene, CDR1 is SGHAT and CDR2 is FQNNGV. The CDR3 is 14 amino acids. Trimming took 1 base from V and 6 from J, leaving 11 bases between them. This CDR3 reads CASSLGQPGDTQYF. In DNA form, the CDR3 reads TGTGCCAGCAGCTTAGGCCAGCCGGGGGATACGCAGTATTTT.

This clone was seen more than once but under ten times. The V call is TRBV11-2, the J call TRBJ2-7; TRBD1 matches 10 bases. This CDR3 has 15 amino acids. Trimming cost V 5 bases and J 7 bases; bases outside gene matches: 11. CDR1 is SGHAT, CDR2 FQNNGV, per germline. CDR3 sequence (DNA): TGTGCCAGCAGCCCAACCGGGACAGGGGTGAGGGAGCAGTACTTC. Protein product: CASSPTGTGVREQYF.